This entry lists 10 T cell receptor beta chains sequenced from one sample in a study of cytomegalovirus exposure and HLA in healthy donors. Primers for the PCR totalled 60 Vbeta and 13 Jbeta. TCRdb's copy holds only in-frame clones and misses some; the assay was immunoSEQ multiplex PCR. Of some 180,000 clones listed, 77% are singletons. Sample: PBMCs. The receptor set was obtained from a man aged 18 to 29 in good health and CMV-seronegative.

The V and J genes are TRBV7-9 and TRBJ2-1; the match to TRBD2 covers 11 bases. The CDR3 totals 15 residues. V lost 5 bases and J lost 5; bases outside the gene matches: 5. CDR1 and CDR2 (germline): SEHNR, FQNEAQ (reference sequence). In nucleotides, the CDR3 is TGTGCCAGCAGCCGCCTAGCGGGAGGCCACAATGAGCAGTTCTTC. This codes for CASSRLAGGHNEQFF.

This chain joins TRBV18 and TRBJ1-2; 8 bases align to TRBD1. The CDR3 sequence is 12 residues long. Germline assignment: CDR1 KGHSH and CDR2 LQKENI. Losses at the gene ends were 4 bases for V and 11 bases for J; bases not matched to a gene: 6. The CDR3 region is CASSRGQGGYTF. DNA of the CDR3: TGTGCCAGCTCACGCGGACAGGGCGGATACACCTTC. Drawing the rest from reference TRBV18 and TRBJ1-2, the complete variable domain is NAGVMQNPRHLVRRRGQEARLRCSPMKGHSHVYWYRQLPEEGLKFMVYLQKENIIDESGMPKERFSAEFPKEGPSILRIQQVVRGDSAAYFCASSRGQGGYTFGSGTRLTVV.

This clone was seen only a few times. The V gene is TRBV4-1, the J gene TRBJ1-1; D gene ambiguous. Trimming took off 4 bases at V and 1 base at J, with 13 bases between the two ends. Per germline, CDR1 MGHRA and CDR2 YSYEKL. CDR3 length equals 15 residues. CDR3 DNA: TGCGCCAGCAGCCCGGCCGGGCGGGAGAACACTGAAGCTTTCTTT. As protein: CASSPAGRENTEAFF.

V gene TRBV7-3 combines with J gene TRBJ1-1; weak D call: TRBD1 (6 bases). The V end lost 4 bases, the J end lost 4 bases, and 13 bases lay between the germline ends. CDR1 is SGHTA and CDR2 is FQGTGA in the germline V gene. This CDR3 comprises 14 residues. The CDR3, as DNA: TGTGCCAGCAGCTCCCAGGGGACAAGCACTGAAGCTTTCTTT. Translating it yields CASSSQGTSTEAFF.

The chain recombines TRBV9 with TRBJ2-5, with 15 bases matching TRBD2. This CDR3 is 18 amino acids long. The V gene end was trimmed by 3 bases and the J gene end by 5 bases; junction bases not matched to a gene: 11. Germline V CDR1 and CDR2: SGDLS, YYNGEE. The CDR3 DNA sequence: TGTGCCAGCAGCGCCGGACTAGCGGGAGGGCCGTTTTACGAGACCCAGTACTTC. It specifies CASSAGLAGGPFYETQYF.

This clone was observed once. Here the CDR3 reads CASSLNGASYNEQFF. The CDR3 DNA sequence: TGTGCCAGCAGCTTGAATGGGGCCTCCTACAATGAGCAGTTCTTC. This sequence joins TRBV5-4 and TRBJ2-1; a weak D match, TRBD1 (5 bases). The ends were cut back, 1 base at V and 0 bases at J, with 8 bases in the middle. The germline V gene has CDR1 SGHNT and CDR2 YYREEE (reference sequence). This CDR3 comprises 15 residues.

J is TRBJ1-3 and V is TRBV5-1; 7 nucleotides align to TRBD1. Germline-derived CDR1 and CDR2 are SGHRS and YFSETQ. After removal of 4 bases from V and 8 bases from J, the junction contained 6 bases not matched to a gene. The CDR3 covers 13 residues. CDR3: CASSLTGRDTIYF. In DNA, the CDR3 is TGCGCCAGCAGCCTGACAGGGCGAGACACCATATATTTT.

The CDR3 sequence: CASSRSGLPNNSPLHF. DNA for the CDR3: TGTGCCAGCAGCCGAAGCGGACTGCCGAATAATTCACCCCTCCACTTT. The rearrangement links TRBV4-2 to TRBJ1-6; D is uncertain. V lost 4 bases to trimming and J lost 5 bases, with 15 bases between them. Germline assignment: CDR1 LGHNA and CDR2 YNFKEQ. The CDR3 has 16 residues.

V and J are TRBV29-1 and TRBJ2-2, with D tentatively TRBD1 (5 bases). The CDR3 contains 14 residues. Germline CDR1 reads SQVTM; CDR2 reads ANQGSEA. Trimming took off 4 bases at V and 5 bases at J, with 14 bases between the two ends. The CDR3 coding sequence is TGCAGCGTTGTAACAGGAAAGTTTACCGGGGAGCTGTTTTTT. It is translated as CSVVTGKFTGELFF.

The chain is built from TRBV5-4 and TRBJ2-5, with TRBD1 matching over 8 bases. J gave up 5 bases and V 7 bases, and 16 bases lay outside the gene matches. CDR1 SGHNT and CDR2 YYREEE come from the germline V gene (reference sequence). The CDR3 runs 16 residues. Here the CDR3 reads CASPWTGKRIEETQYF. CDR3 nucleotide sequence: TGTGCCAGCCCTTGGACAGGGAAAAGGATTGAGGAGACCCAGTACTTC.